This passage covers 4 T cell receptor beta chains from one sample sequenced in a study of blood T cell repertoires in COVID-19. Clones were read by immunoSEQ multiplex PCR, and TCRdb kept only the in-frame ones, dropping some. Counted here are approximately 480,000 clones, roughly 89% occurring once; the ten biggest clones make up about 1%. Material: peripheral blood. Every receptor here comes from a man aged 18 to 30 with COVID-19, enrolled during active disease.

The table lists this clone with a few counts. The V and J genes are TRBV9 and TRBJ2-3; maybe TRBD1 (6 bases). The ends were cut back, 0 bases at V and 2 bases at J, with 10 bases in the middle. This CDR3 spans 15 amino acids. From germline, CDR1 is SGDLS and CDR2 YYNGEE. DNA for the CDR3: TGTGCCAGCAGCGTAGTGGGGGCAGCCACAGATACGCAGTATTTT. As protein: CASSVVGAATDTQYF.

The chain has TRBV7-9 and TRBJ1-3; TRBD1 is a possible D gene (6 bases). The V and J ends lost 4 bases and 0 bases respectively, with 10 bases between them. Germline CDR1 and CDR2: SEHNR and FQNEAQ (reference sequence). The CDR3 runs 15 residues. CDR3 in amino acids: CASSSDRRSGNTIYF. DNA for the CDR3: TGTGCCAGCAGCTCGGACAGACGCTCTGGAAACACCATATATTTT. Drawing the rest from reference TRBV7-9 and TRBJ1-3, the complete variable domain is DTGVSQNPRHKITKRGQNVTFRCDPISEHNRLYWYRQTLGQGPEFLTYFQNEAQLEKSRLLSDRFSAERPKGSFSTLEIQRTEQGDSAMYLCASSSDRRSGNTIYFGEGSWLTVV.

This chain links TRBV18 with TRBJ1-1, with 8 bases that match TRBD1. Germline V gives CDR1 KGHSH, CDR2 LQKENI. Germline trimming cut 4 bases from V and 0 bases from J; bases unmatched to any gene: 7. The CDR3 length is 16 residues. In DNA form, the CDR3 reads TGTGCCAGCTCACTCGGACAGGGTTGGGTGAACACTGAAGCTTTCTTT. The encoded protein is CASSLGQGWVNTEAFF.

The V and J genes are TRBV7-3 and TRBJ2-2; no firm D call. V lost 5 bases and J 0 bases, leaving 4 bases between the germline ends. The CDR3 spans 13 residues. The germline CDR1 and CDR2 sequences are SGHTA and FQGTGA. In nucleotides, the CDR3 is TGTGCCAGCAGCCCCTCGAACACCGGGGAGCTGTTTTTT. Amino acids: CASSPSNTGELFF.